What follows are 26 T cell receptor beta chains derived from one specimen sequenced in a study of cytomegalovirus exposure and HLA in healthy donors. PCR primers comprised 60 Vbeta and 13 Jbeta primers. Clones were read by immunoSEQ multiplex PCR, and TCRdb kept only the in-frame ones, dropping some. The sample has approximately 140,000 clones; 79% are singletons. The material sequenced was PBMCs. These TCRs come from a man aged 18-30 years in good health and CMV-seronegative.

The gene calls are TRBV2 and TRBJ2-1, with D possibly being TRBD2 (6 bases). This CDR3 region has 14 residues. Germline lookup yields CDR1 SNHLY and CDR2 FYNNEI. CDR3 in amino acids: CALGRGPNYNEQFF. The CDR3, as DNA: TGTGCGCTCGGGCGGGGCCCCAACTACAATGAGCAGTTCTTC.

This sequence joins TRBV2 and TRBJ2-3, with a tentative D call TRBD2 (6 bases). CDR1 and CDR2 from the germline V gene are SNHLY and FYNNEI. This CDR3 contains 16 residues. V dropped 5 bases and J dropped 2 bases, with 17 bases sitting between them. CDR3 protein: CASSTWERAYTDTQYF. In DNA form, the CDR3 reads TGTGCCAGCAGTACCTGGGAGCGGGCTTACACAGATACGCAGTATTTT.

The chain is built from TRBV9 and TRBJ2-7; 12 nucleotides match TRBD2. After removal of 0 bases from V and 5 bases from J, the junction contained 3 bases not matched to a gene. The CDR3 sequence is 15 residues long. Germline values: CDR1 SGDLS, CDR2 YYNGEE. The CDR3 sequence: CASSVDTSGGNEQYF. The CDR3 nucleotides read TGTGCCAGCAGCGTAGACACTAGCGGGGGGAACGAGCAGTACTTC.

The rearrangement joins TRBV11-2 to TRBJ2-1, with D possibly matching TRBD2 (5 bases). Between the trimmed V and J ends, which lost 6 bases and 4 bases, there was a span of 10 bases. Germline lookup yields CDR1 SGHAT and CDR2 FQNNGV. The CDR3 loop spans 13 amino acids. The CDR3 DNA follows: TGTGCCAGCAGGCTAAGCGGATACAATGAGCAGTTCTTC. Translating it yields CASRLSGYNEQFF.

This sequence joins TRBV5-1 and TRBJ2-2; D is unclear. Germline V gives CDR1 SGHRS, CDR2 YFSETQ. V was cut by 2 bases and J by 8 bases, with 4 bases left in between. There are 11 residues in the CDR3. As DNA, the CDR3 is TGCGCCAGCAGCTTCTCGGGGGAGCTGTTTTTT. Its protein is CASSFSGELFF.

The chain links TRBV19 to TRBJ1-3, with 10 nucleotides matching TRBD1. This CDR3 contains 14 residues. J gave up 12 bases and V 6 bases, and 11 bases lay outside the gene matches. CDR1 is LNHDA and CDR2 is SQIVND in the germline V gene (reference sequence). The CDR3 DNA sequence: TGTGCCAGTAGAACAGTCGGGACAGGGGAGATCATATATTTT. Its protein product is CASRTVGTGEIIYF.

V is TRBV7-9 and J is TRBJ2-3; 12 nucleotides align to TRBD2. Trimming took 5 bases from V and 8 from J; bases not matched to a gene: 11. CDR1 and CDR2 from the germline V gene are SEHNR and FQNEAQ (reference sequence). The CDR3 has 16 residues. The CDR3 DNA is TGTGCCAGCAGCCAAGATGCTAGCGGGGGGGCCGGTACGCAGTATTTT. This codes for CASSQDASGGAGTQYF.

The chain carries TRBV7-9 and TRBJ2-7; 7 nucleotides align to TRBD1. Losses at the gene ends were 1 base for V and 2 bases for J; bases not matched to a gene: 5. The CDR3 consists of 15 residues. CDR1 is SEHNR and CDR2 is FQNEAQ in the germline V gene (reference sequence). The chain's CDR3 is CASSLVGQGAYEQYF. DNA for the CDR3: TGTGCCAGCAGCTTAGTAGGCCAGGGGGCCTACGAGCAGTACTTC. Full variable domain (outside the CDR3, taken from reference TRBV7-9 and TRBJ2-7): DTGVSQNPRHKITKRGQNVTFRCDPISEHNRLYWYRQTLGQGPEFLTYFQNEAQLEKSRLLSDRFSAERPKGSFSTLEIQRTEQGDSAMYLCASSLVGQGAYEQYFGPGTRLTVT.

This chain joins TRBV10-1 and TRBJ2-1; 8 positions agree with TRBD2. CDR3 length: 17 residues. Germline V lookup: CDR1 WNHNN, CDR2 SYGVQD (reference sequence). V lost 4 bases, J lost 6 bases, and 14 bases stayed unmatched. The CDR3 nucleotides read TGCGCCAGCAGTGGACCTTTGGCGGGGGGCCCATTCAATGAGCAGTTCTTC. As protein: CASSGPLAGGPFNEQFF.

The sample holds one count of this clone. The V gene is TRBV5-1, the J gene TRBJ2-2; the D is unclear. V was clipped by 4 bases and J by 2 bases, with 12 bases between them. The CDR3 loop spans 15 amino acids. CDR1 SGHRS and CDR2 YFSETQ come from the germline V gene. CDR3 DNA sequence: TGCGCCAGCAGCACGAACCCTATTAACACCGGGGAGCTGTTTTTT. Its translation is CASSTNPINTGELFF.

The chain combines TRBV7-6 with TRBJ1-3, with TRBD1 matching over 7 bases. The V gene end was trimmed by 0 bases and the J gene end by 6 bases; junction bases not matched to a gene: 5. Germline values: CDR1 SGHVS, CDR2 FNYEAQ. This CDR3 spans 15 amino acids. The CDR3 DNA reads as TGTGCCAGCAGCTTAGCTCCGGGACAGTTAAACACCATATATTTT. As protein: CASSLAPGQLNTIYF.

V usage is TRBV12-5 and J usage is TRBJ1-1; D might be TRBD1 (5 bases). This CDR3 has 14 amino acids. V was shortened by 4 bases and J by 3 bases, with 12 bases between the two germline ends. Germline V CDR1 and CDR2: LGHNT, FRNRAP. CDR3 nucleotides: TGTGCTAGTGGTTCCCCACAGGTGTACACTGAAGCTTTCTTT. It yields the protein CASGSPQVYTEAFF.

The V call is TRBV5-5, the J call TRBJ1-4; D may be TRBD1 (5 bases). In germline, CDR1 is SGHKS, CDR2 YYEKEE (reference sequence). V shed 0 bases and J shed 8 bases, with 14 bases lying between them. The CDR3 consists of 15 residues. The CDR3 sequence is CASSLETGVLEKLFF. CDR3 DNA: TGTGCCAGCAGCTTGGAAACGGGGGTTTTAGAAAAACTGTTTTTT.

The chain links TRBV5-1 to TRBJ2-1, with D perhaps TRBD1 (6 bases). The V gene's germline CDR1 is SGHRS and CDR2 YFSETQ. The CDR3 has 15 amino acids. V lost 0 bases to trimming and J lost 5 bases, with 12 bases between them. This chain's CDR3 is CASSLAPGHDNEQFF. DNA of the CDR3: TGCGCCAGCAGCTTGGCCCCGGGACACGACAATGAGCAGTTCTTC.

This clone has only a few counts. The chain links TRBV7-9 to TRBJ1-2; 11 nucleotides agree with TRBD1. Trimming took 5 bases from V and 4 from J; bases not matched to a gene: 15. Germline CDR1 SEHNR, CDR2 FQNEAQ (reference sequence). The CDR3 extends over 18 amino acids. The CDR3 region is CASSAKEAGQGDPYGYTF. The CDR3 DNA sequence: TGTGCCAGCAGCGCGAAAGAGGCGGGACAGGGGGACCCCTATGGCTACACCTTC.

This chain joins TRBV4-2 and TRBJ1-6; tentatively, D is TRBD1 (5 bases). V lost 4 bases and J 10 bases, leaving 11 bases between the germline ends. Looked up from germline, CDR1 is LGHNA and CDR2 is YNFKEQ. The CDR3 has 13 amino acids. Here the CDR3 DNA reads TGTGCCAGCAGCCCCCCAGGGAGGTCACCCCTCCACTTT. The encoded protein is CASSPPGRSPLHF.

This clone has only a few counts. The chain recombines TRBV6-6 with TRBJ1-4; 8 nucleotides match TRBD1. Germline V gene sequence: CDR1 MNHNY, CDR2 SVGAGI (reference sequence). J was trimmed by 5 bases and V by 6 bases; bases with no gene match: 8. CDR3 length: 15 residues. The chain's CDR3 is CASSNNRGGNEKLFF. In nucleotides, the CDR3 is TGTGCCAGCAGCAACAACAGGGGGGGAAATGAAAAACTGTTTTTT.

This chain connects TRBV4-1 to TRBJ1-4; a weak D match, TRBD1 (5 bases). There are 16 residues in the CDR3. Germline CDR1 is MGHRA and CDR2 is YSYEKL. Trimming removed 4 bases at V and 0 bases at J, with 12 bases between. CDR3 protein: CASSRRDLTTNEKLFF. The CDR3 bases are TGCGCCAGCAGCCGGCGGGACCTAACAACTAATGAAAAACTGTTTTTT.

The chain couples TRBV19 to TRBJ2-5; TRBD2 agrees at 7 bases. This CDR3 region has 14 residues. Germline V CDR1 and CDR2: LNHDA, SQIVND (reference sequence). After removal of 3 bases from V and 5 bases from J, the junction contained 6 bases not matched to a gene. The CDR3 loop is CASSMNWGGETQYF. CDR3 bases: TGTGCCAGTAGTATGAATTGGGGGGGGGAGACCCAGTACTTC.

The V gene is TRBV4-1, the J gene TRBJ2-7; weak D call: TRBD2 (5 bases). CDR1 and CDR2 (germline): MGHRA, YSYEKL. CDR3 length equals 15 residues. V was clipped by 0 bases and J by 5 bases, with 14 bases between them. CDR3 DNA: TGCGCCAGCAGCCAAGATAAGAGCGGTAATCACGAGCAGTACTTC. Residues: CASSQDKSGNHEQYF.

The V gene is TRBV7-2, the J gene TRBJ1-5; D is possibly TRBD1 (6 bases). The CDR3 length is 15 residues. In germline, CDR1 is SGHTA, CDR2 FQGNSA. V lost 3 bases, J lost 2 bases, and 11 bases lay in between. The CDR3 DNA reads as TGTGCCAGCAGCTTGTCCCAGGGGCGCAATCAGCCCCAGCATTTT. It codes for CASSLSQGRNQPQHF.

This chain links TRBV4-2 with TRBJ2-5; the match to TRBD1 covers 9 bases. The J call is doubtful: the DNA matches TRBJ2-7 better. This CDR3 has 14 residues. Germline CDR1 reads LGHNA; CDR2 reads YNFKEQ. This chain's CDR3 is CASSPRTGVYEQYF. CDR3 in DNA: TGTGCCAGCAGCCCCCGGACAGGGGTGTACGAGCAGTACTTC.

This clone was observed a single time. The rearrangement joins TRBV6-5 to TRBJ2-5; 7 nucleotides agree with TRBD1. This CDR3 spans 16 amino acids. CDR1 is MNHEY and CDR2 is SVGAGI in the germline V gene. V shed 4 bases and J 0 bases; nucleotides not matched to a gene: 8. CDR3 protein: CASSLSTGKYQETQYF. The CDR3 region has the DNA TGTGCCAGCAGTTTGTCGACAGGGAAGTACCAAGAGACCCAGTACTTC.

The CDR3 nucleotides are TGTGCCAGTACCGACGGCATGGGGCTTGGAAACACCATATATTTT. It codes for CASTDGMGLGNTIYF. The rearrangement uses TRBV19 and TRBJ1-3; weak D call: TRBD1 (5 bases). Trimming removed 7 bases from V and 3 bases from J, with 16 bases in between. Germline loops: CDR1 LNHDA, CDR2 SQIVND (reference sequence). CDR3 length: 15 residues.

J is TRBJ2-2 and V is TRBV27; D gene uncertain. Trimming removed 8 bases at V and 7 bases at J, with 11 bases between. CDR1 is MNHEY and CDR2 is SMNVEV in the germline V gene (reference sequence). The CDR3 has 12 amino acids. The CDR3 DNA sequence: TGTGCCAGCGGTGGTTCGGGCGGGGAGCTGTTTTTT. It specifies CASGGSGGELFF.

This rearrangement joins TRBV7-2 to TRBJ1-5; 11 bases match TRBD1. V gave up 5 bases and J gave up 6 bases; unmatched junction bases: 9. Germline CDR1 reads SGHTA; CDR2 reads FQGNSA. This CDR3 spans 16 amino acids. In nucleotides, the CDR3 is TGTGCCAGCAGCAGACGGACAGGGGGCTTCAGTCAGCCCCAGCATTTT. This sequence encodes CASSRRTGGFSQPQHF.